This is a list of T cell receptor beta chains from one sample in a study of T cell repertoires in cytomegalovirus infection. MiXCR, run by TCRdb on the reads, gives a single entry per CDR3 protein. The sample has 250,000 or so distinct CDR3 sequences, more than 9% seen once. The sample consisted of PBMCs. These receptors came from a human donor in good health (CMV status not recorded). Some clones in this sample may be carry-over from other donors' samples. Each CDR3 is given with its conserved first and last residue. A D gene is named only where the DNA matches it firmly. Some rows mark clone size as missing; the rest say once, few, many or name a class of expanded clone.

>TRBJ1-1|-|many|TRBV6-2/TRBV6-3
CASSQRQTGEAFF
TGTGCCAGCAGTCAACGACAGACAGGAGAAGCTTTCTTT
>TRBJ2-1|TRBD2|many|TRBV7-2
CASSSSGSVANEQFF
TGTGCCAGCAGCTCTAGCGGGTCAGTGGCCAATGAGCAGTTCTTC
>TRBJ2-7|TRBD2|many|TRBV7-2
CASSFGGHSGRLPREQYF
TGTGCCAGCAGCTTCGGCGGACATAGCGGGAGGCTCCCACGCGAGCAGTACTTC
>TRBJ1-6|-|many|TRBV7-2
CASHGGSYNSPLHF
TGTGCTTCACACGGGGGCTCCTATAATTCACCCCTCCACTTT
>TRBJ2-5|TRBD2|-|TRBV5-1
CASTRGEETQYF
TGCGCCAGCACCCGGGGGGAAGAGACCCAGTACTTC
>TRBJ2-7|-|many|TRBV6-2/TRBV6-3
CASTSFGGPLYEQYF
TGTGCCAGCACCTCCTTTGGGGGACCCCTTTACGAGCAGTACTTC
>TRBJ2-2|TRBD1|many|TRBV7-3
CASSLGQGLGELFF
TGTGCCAGCAGCTTGGGACAGGGTCTCGGGGAGCTGTTTTTT
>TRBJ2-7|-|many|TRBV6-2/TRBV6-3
CASNEPGPGPSSSYEQYF
TGTGCCAGCAATGAACCTGGACCGGGGCCATCGAGCTCCTACGAGCAGTACTTC
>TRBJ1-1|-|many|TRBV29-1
CSGGHTEAFF
TGCAGCGGAGGGCACACTGAAGCTTTCTTT
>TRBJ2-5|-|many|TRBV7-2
CASSVTRARETQYF
TGTGCCAGCAGCGTAACTCGGGCCCGAGAGACCCAGTACTTC
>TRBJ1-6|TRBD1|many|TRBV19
CASSTGTGRNSPLHF
TGTGCCAGTAGTACCGGGACAGGGCGGAATTCACCCCTCCACTTT
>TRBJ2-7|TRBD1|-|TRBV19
CASSMDRDSSYEQYF
TGTGCCAGTAGTATGGACCGGGACAGCTCCTACGAGCAGTACTTC
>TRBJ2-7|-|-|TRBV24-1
CATRTPGPALGSSYEQYF
TGTGCCACCAGAACCCCCGGGCCTGCCCTCGGGAGCTCCTACGAGCAGTACTTC
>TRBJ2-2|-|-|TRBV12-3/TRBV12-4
CASSSPYRDRVTGELFF
TGTGCCAGCAGTTCCCCTTACAGGGATCGAGTCACCGGGGAGCTGTTTTTT
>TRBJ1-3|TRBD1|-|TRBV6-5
CASSPTGGSGNTIYF
TGTGCCAGCAGCCCCACAGGGGGCTCTGGAAACACCATATATTTT
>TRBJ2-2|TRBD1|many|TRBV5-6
CASSYGQGAGELFF
TGTGCCAGCAGCTACGGACAGGGGGCCGGGGAGCTGTTTTTT
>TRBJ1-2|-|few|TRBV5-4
CASISQGYSYGYTF
TGTGCCAGCATCTCCCAGGGTTACTCCTATGGCTACACCTTC
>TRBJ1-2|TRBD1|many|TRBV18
CASSPTPTTGTGGYTF
TGTGCCAGCTCACCTACTCCCACGACAGGGACAGGCGGCTACACCTTC
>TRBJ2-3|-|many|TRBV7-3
CASSLNGGGTDTQYF
TGTGCCAGCAGCTTAAACGGGGGAGGCACAGATACGCAGTATTTT
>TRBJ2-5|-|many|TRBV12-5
CASGLGGRQQETQYF
TGTGCTAGTGGTTTAGGAGGGAGACAGCAAGAGACCCAGTACTTC
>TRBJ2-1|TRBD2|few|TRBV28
CASSPFGGGVGNEQFF
TGTGCCAGCAGTCCCTTCGGGGGGGGAGTTGGAAATGAGCAGTTCTTC
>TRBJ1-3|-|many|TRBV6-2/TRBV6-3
CASSYGDTGNTIYF
TGTGCCAGCAGTTACGGGGATACTGGAAACACCATATATTTT
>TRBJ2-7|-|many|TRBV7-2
CASSLDTASYEQYF
TGTGCCAGCAGCTTGGATACAGCCAGCTACGAGCAGTACTTC
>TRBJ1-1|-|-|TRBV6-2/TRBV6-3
CASSYSVTSTEAFF
TGTGCCAGCAGTTACTCTGTGACGAGCACTGAAGCTTTCTTT
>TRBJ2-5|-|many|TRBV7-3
CAPQWQKETQYF
TGTGCCCCCCAGTGGCAGAAAGAGACCCAGTACTTC